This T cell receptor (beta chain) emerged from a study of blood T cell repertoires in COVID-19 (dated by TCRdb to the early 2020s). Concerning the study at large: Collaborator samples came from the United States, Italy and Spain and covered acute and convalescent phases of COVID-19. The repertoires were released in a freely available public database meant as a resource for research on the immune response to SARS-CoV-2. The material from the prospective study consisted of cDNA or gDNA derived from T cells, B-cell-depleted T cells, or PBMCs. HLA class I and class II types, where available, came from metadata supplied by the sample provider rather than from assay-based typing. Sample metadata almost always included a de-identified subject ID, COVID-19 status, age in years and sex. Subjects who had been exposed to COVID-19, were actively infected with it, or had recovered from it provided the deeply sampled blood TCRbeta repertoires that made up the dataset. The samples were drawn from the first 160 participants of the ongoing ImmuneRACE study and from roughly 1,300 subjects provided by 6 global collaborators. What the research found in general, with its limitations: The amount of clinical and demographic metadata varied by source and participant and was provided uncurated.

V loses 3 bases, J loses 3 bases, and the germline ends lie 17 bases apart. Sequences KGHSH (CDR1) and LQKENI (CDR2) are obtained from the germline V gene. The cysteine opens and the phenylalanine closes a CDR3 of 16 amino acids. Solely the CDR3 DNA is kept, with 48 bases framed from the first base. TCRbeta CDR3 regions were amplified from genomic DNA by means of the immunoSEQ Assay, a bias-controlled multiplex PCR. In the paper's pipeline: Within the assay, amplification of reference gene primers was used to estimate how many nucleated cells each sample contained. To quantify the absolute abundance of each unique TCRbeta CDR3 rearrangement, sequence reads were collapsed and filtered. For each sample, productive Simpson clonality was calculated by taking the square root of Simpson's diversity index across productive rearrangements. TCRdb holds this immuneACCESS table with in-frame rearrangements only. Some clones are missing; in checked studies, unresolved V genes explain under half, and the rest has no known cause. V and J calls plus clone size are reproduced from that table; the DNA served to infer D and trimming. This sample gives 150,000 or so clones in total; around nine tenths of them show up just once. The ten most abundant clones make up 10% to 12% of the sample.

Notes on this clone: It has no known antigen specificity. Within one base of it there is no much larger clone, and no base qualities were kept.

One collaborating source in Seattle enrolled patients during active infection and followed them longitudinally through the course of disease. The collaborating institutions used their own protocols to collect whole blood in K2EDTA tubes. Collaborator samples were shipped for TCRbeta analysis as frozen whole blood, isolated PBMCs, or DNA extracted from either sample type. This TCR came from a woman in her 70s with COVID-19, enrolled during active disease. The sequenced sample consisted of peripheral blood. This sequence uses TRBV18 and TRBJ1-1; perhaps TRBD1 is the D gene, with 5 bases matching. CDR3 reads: CASSPYVFGGDTEAFF. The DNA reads TGTGCCAGCTCACCGTACGTTTTCGGGGGTGACACTGAAGCTTTCTTT.